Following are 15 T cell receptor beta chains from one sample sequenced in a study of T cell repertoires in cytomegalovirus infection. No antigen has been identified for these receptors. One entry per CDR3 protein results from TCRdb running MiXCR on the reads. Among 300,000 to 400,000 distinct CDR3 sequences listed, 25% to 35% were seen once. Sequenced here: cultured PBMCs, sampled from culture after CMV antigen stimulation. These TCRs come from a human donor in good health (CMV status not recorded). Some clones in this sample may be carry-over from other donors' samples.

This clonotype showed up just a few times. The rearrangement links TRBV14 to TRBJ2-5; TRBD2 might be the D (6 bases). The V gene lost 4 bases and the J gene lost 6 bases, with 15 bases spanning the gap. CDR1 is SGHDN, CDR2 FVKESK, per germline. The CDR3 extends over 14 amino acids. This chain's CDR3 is CASSPGHGGKTQYF. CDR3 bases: TGTGCCAGCAGCCCTGGGCATGGGGGGAAGACCCAGTACTTC.

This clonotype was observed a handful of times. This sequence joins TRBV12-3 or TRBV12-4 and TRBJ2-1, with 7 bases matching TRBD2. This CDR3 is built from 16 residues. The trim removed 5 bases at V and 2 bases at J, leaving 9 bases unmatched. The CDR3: CASSGAGAAAYNEQFF. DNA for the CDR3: TGTGCCAGCAGTGGGGCGGGAGCGGCGGCCTACAATGAGCAGTTCTTC.

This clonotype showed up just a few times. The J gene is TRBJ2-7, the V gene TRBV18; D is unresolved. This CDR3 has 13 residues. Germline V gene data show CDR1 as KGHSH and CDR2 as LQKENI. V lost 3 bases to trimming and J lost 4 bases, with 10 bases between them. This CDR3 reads CASSPDRLYEQYF. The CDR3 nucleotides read TGTGCCAGCTCACCGGACCGCCTATACGAGCAGTACTTC.

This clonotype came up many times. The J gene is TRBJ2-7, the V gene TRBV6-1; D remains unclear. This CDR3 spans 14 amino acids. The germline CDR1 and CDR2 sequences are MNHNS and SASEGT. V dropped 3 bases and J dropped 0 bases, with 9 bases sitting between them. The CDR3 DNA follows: TGTGCCAGCAGTGACAGGTGGAGCTCCTACGAGCAGTACTTC. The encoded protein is CASSDRWSSYEQYF.

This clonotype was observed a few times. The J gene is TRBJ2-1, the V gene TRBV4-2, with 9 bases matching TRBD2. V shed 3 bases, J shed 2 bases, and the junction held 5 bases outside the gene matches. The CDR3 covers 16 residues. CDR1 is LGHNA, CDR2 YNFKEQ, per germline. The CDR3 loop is CASSHSGTSTYNEQFF. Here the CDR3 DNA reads TGTGCCAGCAGCCACTCCGGGACTAGCACCTACAATGAGCAGTTCTTC.

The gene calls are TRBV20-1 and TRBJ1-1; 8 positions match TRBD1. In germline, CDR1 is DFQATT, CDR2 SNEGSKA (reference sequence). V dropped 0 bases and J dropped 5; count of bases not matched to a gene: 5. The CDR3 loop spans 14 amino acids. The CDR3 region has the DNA TGCAGTGCTAGAGATCGGAGGGACAGGACTGAAGCTTTCTTT. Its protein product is CSARDRRDRTEAFF.

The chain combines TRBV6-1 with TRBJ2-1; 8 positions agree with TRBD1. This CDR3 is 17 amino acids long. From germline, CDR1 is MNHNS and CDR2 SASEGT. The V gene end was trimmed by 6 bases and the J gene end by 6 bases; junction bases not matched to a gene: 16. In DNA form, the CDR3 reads TGTGCCAGCAGGGGGCAGGGGGCGCCTAGAAGGGGCAATGAGCAGTTCTTC. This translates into CASRGQGAPRRGNEQFF.

CDR3 amino acids: CATAGETTENYGYTF. The CDR3 region has the DNA TGTGCCACCGCCGGAGAGACCACGGAAAACTATGGCTACACCTTC. This chain joins TRBV15 and TRBJ1-2; no definite D call. Trimming removed 8 bases at V and 2 bases at J, with 18 bases between. The germline CDR1 and CDR2 sequences are LNHNV and YYDKDF (reference sequence). The CDR3 is 15 residues long.

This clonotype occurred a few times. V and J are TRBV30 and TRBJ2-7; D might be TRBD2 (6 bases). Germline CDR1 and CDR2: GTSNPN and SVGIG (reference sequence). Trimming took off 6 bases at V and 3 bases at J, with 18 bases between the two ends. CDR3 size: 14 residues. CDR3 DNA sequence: TGTGCCTGCTGGTCGGGAGAAGGGGACTACGAGCAGTACTTC. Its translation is CACWSGEGDYEQYF. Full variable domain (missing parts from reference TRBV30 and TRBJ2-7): SQTIHQWPATLVQPVGSPLSLECTVEGTSNPNLYWYRQAAGRGLQLLFYSVGIGQISSEVPQNLSASRPQDRQFILSSKKLLLSDSGFYLCACWSGEGDYEQYFGPGTRLTVT.

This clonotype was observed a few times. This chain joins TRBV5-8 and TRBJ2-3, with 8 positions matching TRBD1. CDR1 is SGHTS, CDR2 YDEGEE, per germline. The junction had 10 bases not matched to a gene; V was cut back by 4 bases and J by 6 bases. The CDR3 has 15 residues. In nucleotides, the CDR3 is TGTGCCAGCAGCCCTGGACAGGGTAGGATGGATACGCAGTATTTT. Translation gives CASSPGQGRMDTQYF.

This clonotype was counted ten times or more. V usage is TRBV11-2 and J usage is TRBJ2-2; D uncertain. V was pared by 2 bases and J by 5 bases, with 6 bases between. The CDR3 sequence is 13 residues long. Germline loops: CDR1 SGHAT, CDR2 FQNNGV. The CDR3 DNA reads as TGTGCCAGCAGCTTATCCGGGACCGGGGAGCTGTTTTTT. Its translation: CASSLSGTGELFF.

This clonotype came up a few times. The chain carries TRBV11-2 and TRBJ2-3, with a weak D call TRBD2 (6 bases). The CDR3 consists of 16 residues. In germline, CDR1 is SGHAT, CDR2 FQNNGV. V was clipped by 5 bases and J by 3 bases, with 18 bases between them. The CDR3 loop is CASSPRGRGSTDTQYF. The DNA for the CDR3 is TGTGCCAGCAGCCCAAGAGGGCGGGGATCGACAGATACGCAGTATTTT.

DNA of the CDR3: TGTGCCAGCCCTTTGGTCGGGCCCGCGGACACTGAAGCTTTCTTT. This sequence encodes CASPLVGPADTEAFF. The chain combines TRBV6-1 with TRBJ1-1, with unresolved D. CDR3 length: 15 amino acids. V was cut by 8 bases and J by 3 bases, with 19 bases left in between. The germline V gene encodes CDR1 MNHNS and CDR2 SASEGT.

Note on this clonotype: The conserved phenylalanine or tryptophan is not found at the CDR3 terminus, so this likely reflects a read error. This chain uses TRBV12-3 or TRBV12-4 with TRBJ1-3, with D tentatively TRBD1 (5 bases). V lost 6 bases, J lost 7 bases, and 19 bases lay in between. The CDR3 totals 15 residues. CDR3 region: CASSSDANRGNTIYY. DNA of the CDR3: TGTGCCAGCAGCTCAGACGCCAACCGGGGGAACACCATATATTAT.

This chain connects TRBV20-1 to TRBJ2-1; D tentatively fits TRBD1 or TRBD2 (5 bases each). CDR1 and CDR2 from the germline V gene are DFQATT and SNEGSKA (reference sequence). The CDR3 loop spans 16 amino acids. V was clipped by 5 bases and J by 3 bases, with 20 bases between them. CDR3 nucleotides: TGCAGTGCTGAGGGGAACTCAGATTTCAACTACAATGAGCAGTTCTTC. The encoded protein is CSAEGNSDFNYNEQFF.